Listed below are T cell receptor beta chains from one sample, sequenced in a study of T cell responses to AZD1222 COVID-19 vaccine. Repertoires were generated with immunoSEQ multiplex PCR, while TCRdb's copy carries only in-frame clones and drops some. The sample yields around 150,000 clones, about nine tenths seen once. The source material was peripheral blood, sampled on day 0 of AZD1222 vaccination. These receptors were collected from an adult in good health. CDR3s include the opening cysteine and the closing phenylalanine or tryptophan. D genes are given only for firm matches. Expanded clones get a size class; other rows say once, few or many, or leave the size out.

D: .
size: few
V: TRBV18
J: TRBJ2-7
DNA: TGTGCCAGCTCACCCGCTCCGGGACCCAAGTACGAGCAGTACTTC
CDR3: CASSPAPGPKYEQYF

D: TRBD1
size: .
V: TRBV12-5
J: TRBJ1-1
DNA: TGTGCTAGTGTCTTGGGGGGGACAGGGTTGAACACTGAAGCTTTCTTT
CDR3: CASVLGGTGLNTEAFF

D: .
size: .
V: TRBV6-4
J: TRBJ2-3
DNA: TGTGCCAGCAGTGAAGGACGGACAGATACGCAGTATTTT
CDR3: CASSEGRTDTQYF

D: TRBD1
size: .
V: TRBV28
J: TRBJ1-2
DNA: TGTGCCAGCAGTTTATCCGGGACAGGGATCTATGGCTACACCTTC
CDR3: CASSLSGTGIYGYTF

D: TRBD1
size: .
V: TRBV7-9
J: TRBJ1-2
DNA: TGTGCCAGCAGCCCGCAGGGGGATGGCTACACCTTC
CDR3: CASSPQGDGYTF

D: TRBD1
size: .
V: TRBV24-1
J: TRBJ1-2
DNA: TGTGCCACCAGTGGAGGGAGACCCGGGACAGGGAGGGGAGGCTACACCTTC
CDR3: CATSGGRPGTGRGGYTF

D: .
size: .
V: TRBV15
J: TRBJ2-1
DNA: TGTGCCACCAGCAGAGAGATGGAGGATTCTGATGAGCAGTTCTTC
CDR3: CATSREMEDSDEQFF

D: TRBD1
size: .
V: TRBV4-1
J: TRBJ1-1
DNA: TGCGCCAGCAGCCAAGATCACAGGGGGGACACTGAAGCTTTCTTT
CDR3: CASSQDHRGDTEAFF

D: TRBD1
size: .
V: TRBV10-2
J: TRBJ1-2
DNA: TGCGCCAGCAGCGGGGCAATCGGGACAGAAGATCCTAACTATGGCTACACCTTC
CDR3: CASSGAIGTEDPNYGYTF

D: .
size: .
V: TRBV6-2/TRBV6-3
J: TRBJ2-5
DNA: TGTGCCAGCAGTTCCGGGTATCCCGAGAGAGAGACCCAGTACTTC
CDR3: CASSSGYPERETQYF

D: TRBD2
size: .
V: TRBV18
J: TRBJ2-5
DNA: TGTGCCAGCTCACCCGGACTAGCGGGGGGGCTGGGAGATAGACGGACCCAGTACTTC
CDR3: CASSPGLAGGLGDRRTQYF

D: .
size: .
V: TRBV21-1
J: TRBJ1-2
DNA: TGTGCCAGCAGCAAAGGTGGGGGGACCTATGGCTACACCTTC
CDR3: CASSKGGGTYGYTF

D: .
size: .
V: TRBV19
J: TRBJ1-5
DNA: TGTGCCAGTAGTATAGGGGGATATAGCAATCAGCCCCAGCATTTT
CDR3: CASSIGGYSNQPQHF

D: .
size: .
V: TRBV5-1
J: TRBJ1-3
DNA: TGCGCCAGCAGCTTGTTCGCCGGAAACACCATATATTTT
CDR3: CASSLFAGNTIYF

D: TRBD1
size: .
V: TRBV5-1
J: TRBJ1-2
DNA: TGCGCCAGCAGCTTGGATACAGGGGGGCGAGGCTACACCTTC
CDR3: CASSLDTGGRGYTF

D: .
size: .
V: TRBV4-2
J: TRBJ1-3
DNA: TGTGCCAGCAGCCCCGCCTCTGGCCCGGGGGACACCATATATTTT
CDR3: CASSPASGPGDTIYF

D: .
size: .
V: TRBV6-5
J: TRBJ2-5
DNA: TGTGCCAGCAGTTACGGAGGATGGGAGACCCAGTACTTC
CDR3: CASSYGGWETQYF

D: TRBD1
size: .
V: TRBV29-1
J: TRBJ2-2
DNA: TGCAGCGTCCAGACAGGGGTCAGGACCGGGGAGCTGTTTTTT
CDR3: CSVQTGVRTGELFF

D: .
size: .
V: TRBV10-3
J: TRBJ1-2
DNA: TGTGCCATCCGAGCGTACTATGGCTACACCTTC
CDR3: CAIRAYYGYTF

D: .
size: .
V: TRBV18
J: TRBJ1-1
DNA: TGTGCCAGCTCGGACAACAGGTTAATGAACACTGAAGCTTTCTTT
CDR3: CASSDNRLMNTEAFF

D: .
size: .
V: TRBV7-6
J: TRBJ2-1
DNA: TGTGCCAGCAGCTTAGTGGCAGGGATGTCCTACAATGAGCAGTTCTTC
CDR3: CASSLVAGMSYNEQFF

D: TRBD1
size: .
V: TRBV7-8
J: TRBJ2-7
DNA: TGTGCCAGCAGCTTAAGGGGGACAGGGGGCGCCTACGAGCAGTACTTC
CDR3: CASSLRGTGGAYEQYF

D: TRBD1
size: .
V: TRBV7-2
J: TRBJ2-2
DNA: TGTGCCAGCAGCTCCCAGTGGACAGGGAACACCGGGGAGCTGTTTTTT
CDR3: CASSSQWTGNTGELFF

D: .
size: once
V: TRBV3-1/TRBV3-2
J: TRBJ2-7
DNA: TGTGCCAGCAGCCATGGGACTTCCTACGAGCAGTACTTC
CDR3: CASSHGTSYEQYF

D: .
size: .
V: TRBV2
J: TRBJ1-5
DNA: TGTGCCAGCAGGGGTACGGGCAATCAGCCCCAGCATTTT
CDR3: CASRGTGNQPQHF

D: .
size: .
V: TRBV7-6
J: TRBJ2-5
DNA: TGTGCCAGCAGCACTCAGGGAACGGGAGAGACCCAGTACTTC
CDR3: CASSTQGTGETQYF

D: .
size: .
V: TRBV30
J: TRBJ1-1
DNA: TGTGCCTGGAGTGTAGGGGGGTACCTTACTGAAGCTTTCTTT
CDR3: CAWSVGGYLTEAFF

D: .
size: .
V: TRBV30
J: TRBJ1-1
DNA: TGTGCCTGGAGTATAAACAGGGCTTGCGCTTTCTTT
CDR3: CAWSINRACAFF

D: TRBD1
size: .
V: TRBV6-4
J: TRBJ1-2
DNA: TGTGCCAGCAACAGGGGGCAGGGTGGAGGCTACACCTTC
CDR3: CASNRGQGGGYTF

D: TRBD2
size: .
V: TRBV11-3
J: TRBJ2-2
DNA: TGTGCCAGCAGCACGGGACTAGCGGGGACTCGTGGCGGGGAGCTGTTTTTT
CDR3: CASSTGLAGTRGGELFF

D: .
size: .
V: TRBV18
J: TRBJ1-6
DNA: TGTGCCAGCTCACGGAACCGGAATTCACCCCTCCACTTT
CDR3: CASSRNRNSPLHF

D: .
size: .
V: TRBV30
J: TRBJ1-5
DNA: TGTGCCTCGCAACCAGGCAGCAATCAGCCCCAGCATTTT
CDR3: CASQPGSNQPQHF

D: TRBD2
size: .
V: TRBV7-2
J: TRBJ2-7
DNA: TGTGCCAGCAGCATCGGACTAGCGGGAGGTTACGAGCAGTACTTC
CDR3: CASSIGLAGGYEQYF